The sequence of this T cell receptor beta chain was determined in a study of CD8 T cells in Susac syndrome. Study findings and constraints: As the study acknowledged, the number of individuals who were part of its TCR sequencing and HLA analysis was relatively small.

CD8+ and CD4+ T cells were negatively isolated; TEMRA cells were FACS-enriched. Random hexamers were used to reverse transcribe about 0.45 to 1 ug of RNA. Via MiXCR, TCRdb re-called the immunoSEQ multiplex PCR reads, giving one row per CDR3 protein. Of about 200,000 distinct CDR3 sequences in the sample, about 95% are singletons; the top ten hold 0.082%. The CDR3 loop spans 11 amino acids. From germline, CDR1 is LGHDT and CDR2 YNNKEL (reference sequence). With 3 bases clipped from V and 10 bases from J, the junction kept 1 base outside the gene matches. Details on this clonotype: Its antigen is currently unknown.

The material sequenced was CD4+ T cells from PBMCs. This chain connects TRBV3-1 to TRBJ1-1; 8 bases fit TRBD1. This sequence originates from a human donor with multiple sclerosis. The CDR3 loop is CASSHGQGAFF. CDR3 bases: TGTGCCAGCAGCCACGGACAGGGAGCTTTCTTT.